The next 26 T cell receptor beta chains were all read from a single sample in a study of blood T cell repertoires in COVID-19. Profiling relied on immunoSEQ multiplex PCR, and the TCRdb table lists in-frame clones only, not all of them. The table includes under 200,000 clones, 85% detected once. Material: peripheral blood. The receptors stem from a man aged 35-49 years with acute or convalescent COVID-19.

The sample holds one count of this clone. The rearrangement uses TRBV5-1 and TRBJ2-5, with TRBD2 as a possible D gene (6 bases). Germline CDR1 is SGHRS and CDR2 is YFSETQ. This CDR3 is built from 15 residues. Deletions cut 0 bases from V and 2 bases from J, with 11 bases between. As DNA, the CDR3 is TGCGCCAGCAGCTTGGGGGACTCACGTCAAGAGACCCAGTACTTC. It specifies CASSLGDSRQETQYF.

This chain connects TRBV7-9 to TRBJ1-4; a possible D gene is TRBD1 (5 bases). Germline V gives CDR1 SEHNR, CDR2 FQNEAQ (reference sequence). CDR3 size: 14 residues. V was shortened by 5 bases and J by 11 bases, with 18 bases between the two germline ends. The CDR3 region is CASSDTTDSVKLFF. CDR3 nucleotide sequence: TGTGCCAGCAGCGACACGACTGACAGCGTTAAACTGTTTTTT.

V gene TRBV29-1 combines with J gene TRBJ2-2; no firm D call. CDR1 and CDR2 (germline): SQVTM, ANQGSEA. This CDR3 contains 14 residues. The V and J ends lost 6 bases and 5 bases respectively, with 16 bases between them. CDR3 sequence reads: CSVLANGGTGELFF. For the CDR3, the DNA is TGCAGCGTCCTGGCGAATGGCGGAACCGGGGAGCTGTTTTTT.

As to this clone: The same CDR3 also results from other DNA sequences found in this sample. The rearrangement links TRBV5-1 to TRBJ1-2; 9 bases are a match to TRBD1. V was clipped by 2 bases and J by 2 bases; unmatched bases: 1. Germline V CDR1 and CDR2: SGHRS, YFSETQ. The length of the CDR3 is 14 residues. CDR3: CASSFGQGNYGYTF. The CDR3 region has the DNA TGCGCCAGCAGCTTTGGACAGGGGAACTATGGCTACACCTTC.

V and J are TRBV5-6 and TRBJ1-3; TRBD1 matches at 7 bases. Unmatched junction bases numbered 9, after V lost 3 bases and J lost 6 bases. The CDR3 has 15 amino acids. The germline gives CDR1 SGHDT, CDR2 YYEEEE. This CDR3 reads CASSSIRQGENTIYF. CDR3 nucleotides: TGTGCCAGCAGCTCGATTAGACAGGGAGAAAACACCATATATTTT.

V gene TRBV18 combines with J gene TRBJ1-4; no firm D call. The CDR3 spans 15 residues. Germline CDR1 is KGHSH and CDR2 is LQKENI. The V end was cut by 3 bases, the J end by 0 bases, with 8 bases between. The CDR3 reads CASSPEVSTNEKLFF. CDR3 DNA sequence: TGTGCCAGCTCACCTGAGGTTTCAACTAATGAAAAACTGTTTTTT. The complete variable domain, with remaining parts taken from reference TRBV18 and TRBJ1-4, reads NAGVMQNPRHLVRRRGQEARLRCSPMKGHSHVYWYRQLPEEGLKFMVYLQKENIIDESGMPKERFSAEFPKEGPSILRIQQVVRGDSAAYFCASSPEVSTNEKLFFGSGTQLSVL.

J is TRBJ1-4 and V is TRBV6-1; possibly TRBD1 for D (6 bases). Germline loops: CDR1 MNHNS, CDR2 SASEGT. This CDR3 is built from 14 residues. Trimming left V 2 bases short and J 5 bases short, with 9 bases between. CDR3 nucleotides: TGTGCCAGCAGTGAAATGAGGGGGAATGAAAAACTGTTTTTT. This gives the protein CASSEMRGNEKLFF.

This sequence joins TRBV19 and TRBJ2-2; 9 bases align to TRBD1. Germline CDR1 reads LNHDA; CDR2 reads SQIVND (reference sequence). Trimming removed 6 bases from V and 6 bases from J; junction bases left unmatched: 8. The CDR3 consists of 15 residues. CDR3 amino acids: CASSLAWTGAGELFF. CDR3 DNA sequence: TGTGCCAGTAGCCTTGCCTGGACAGGGGCCGGGGAGCTGTTTTTT.

The chain links TRBV6-2 or TRBV6-3 to TRBJ2-1; 10 bases map to TRBD2. The V gene's germline CDR1 is MNHEY and CDR2 SVGEGT. The ends lost 6 bases at V and 5 bases at J; junction bases unmatched: 4. The length of the CDR3 is 14 residues. CDR3 in amino acids: CASSRLAGDNEQFF. In DNA, the CDR3 is TGTGCCAGCAGCCGTCTAGCGGGGGACAATGAGCAGTTCTTC.

The genes are TRBV5-1 and TRBJ2-3, with TRBD1 as a possible D gene (6 bases). CDR1 and CDR2 from the germline V gene are SGHRS and YFSETQ. This CDR3 region has 15 residues. Trimming stripped 4 bases from V and 2 bases from J, with 14 bases between. This CDR3 reads CASSIDRIFTDTQYF. CDR3 nucleotide sequence: TGCGCCAGCAGCATAGACAGGATTTTCACAGATACGCAGTATTTT.

V is TRBV19 and J is TRBJ1-1; possibly TRBD1 for D (5 bases). This CDR3 has 15 amino acids. V was cut by 11 bases and J by 4 bases, with 23 bases left in between. CDR1 LNHDA and CDR2 SQIVND come from the germline V gene (reference sequence). CDR3 region: CASTGVGSGATEAFF. The CDR3 DNA is TGTGCCTCCACGGGGGTCGGTTCGGGCGCCACTGAAGCTTTCTTT.

This sequence joins TRBV19 and TRBJ1-1, with 7 bases that match TRBD1. The V gene's germline CDR1 is LNHDA and CDR2 SQIVND (reference sequence). The CDR3 totals 13 residues. V lost 9 bases, J lost 4 bases, and 8 bases stayed unmatched. The chain's CDR3 is CASRRAGGTEAFF. DNA for the CDR3: TGTGCCAGCCGGAGGGCAGGGGGCACTGAAGCTTTCTTT.

This clone was seen just once. The rearrangement joins TRBV2 to TRBJ2-7; no definite D call. The V and J ends lost 6 bases and 0 bases respectively, with 6 bases between them. Germline CDR1 reads SNHLY; CDR2 reads FYNNEI. CDR3 size: 12 residues. The CDR3 region is CASRQNSYEQYF. CDR3 nucleotides: TGTGCCAGCAGACAAAACTCCTACGAGCAGTACTTC.

The chain employs TRBV7-2 and TRBJ2-2, with 8 bases that match TRBD2. In germline, CDR1 is SGHTA, CDR2 FQGNSA. Germline trimming cut 5 bases from V and 6 bases from J; bases unmatched to any gene: 2. CDR3 length equals 13 residues. The CDR3 DNA reads TGTGCCAGCAGCCCGGGGGGGTCCGGGGAGCTGTTTTTT. It translates to CASSPGGSGELFF.

This chain joins TRBV2 and TRBJ2-6, with D maybe TRBD2 (5 bases). The CDR3 extends over 14 amino acids. Germline V gives CDR1 SNHLY, CDR2 FYNNEI. V was pared by 5 bases and J by 0 bases, with 5 bases between. The CDR3 spells CASSRGSGANVLTF. Written as DNA, the CDR3 is TGTGCCAGCAGTCGGGGCTCTGGGGCCAACGTCCTGACTTTC.

This chain uses TRBV28 with TRBJ2-7; D may be TRBD2 (5 bases). V lost 2 bases and J 2 bases, leaving 28 bases between the germline ends. This CDR3 has 20 amino acids. CDR1 is MDHEN and CDR2 is SYDVKM in the germline V gene. The CDR3 spells CASSLDYGGGLPAGPYEQYF. The CDR3 region has the DNA TGTGCCAGCAGTTTAGATTACGGCGGAGGCCTTCCAGCAGGACCCTACGAGCAGTACTTC.

The CDR3 DNA reads as TGTGCCAGCACCACTCGGGACACCTCAACCCATGAGCAGTTCTTC. As protein: CASTTRDTSTHEQFF. The rearrangement uses TRBV7-9 and TRBJ2-1; possible D gene TRBD1, 6 bases. Trimming stripped 7 bases from V and 8 bases from J, with 21 bases between. The CDR3 consists of 15 residues. CDR1 SEHNR and CDR2 FQNEAQ come from the germline V gene (reference sequence).

There are a few counts of this clone. The rearrangement links TRBV1 to TRBJ2-7; the table's TRBD2 call for D was not verified on the DNA. TRBV1 is a known pseudogene. The CDR3 sequence is 13 residues long. The CDR3: CTIKTSGTYEQYF. The CDR3, as DNA: TGCACCATCAAGACTAGCGGCACCTACGAGCAGTACTTC.

The V call is TRBV6-2 or TRBV6-3, the J call TRBJ2-1, with TRBD2 identical over 7 bases. Germline V gene sequence: CDR1 MNHEY, CDR2 SVGEGT. The V gene end was trimmed by 2 bases and the J gene end by 5 bases; junction bases not matched to a gene: 0. The CDR3 is made up of 13 amino acids. This CDR3 is CASSYRGDNEQFF. CDR3 DNA: TGTGCCAGCAGTTACCGGGGGGACAATGAGCAGTTCTTC.

Turning to this clone: The same CDR3 also results from other DNA sequences found in this sample. The V call is TRBV6-5, the J call TRBJ2-2, with 10 bases identical to TRBD1. V shed 4 bases, J shed 5 bases, and the junction held 1 base outside the gene matches. The CDR3 runs 14 residues. The germline V gene encodes CDR1 MNHEY and CDR2 SVGAGI. For the CDR3, the DNA is TGTGCCAGCAGTTCGGGACAGGGGACCGGGGAGCTGTTTTTT. Translating it yields CASSSGQGTGELFF.

V gene TRBV9 combines with J gene TRBJ1-2, with a possible D match to TRBD1 (5 bases). Trimming left V 7 bases short and J 7 bases short, with 11 bases between. From germline, CDR1 is SGDLS and CDR2 YYNGEE. The CDR3 has 11 amino acids. CDR3 nucleotides: TGTGCCAGCCCCGGTAGGGGTGGCTACACCTTC. This translates into CASPGRGGYTF.

CDR3 coding DNA: TGCGCCAGCAGCCCGACCTCAGGGGCGTTGTCGTGGGAAAAACTGTTTTTT. Its translation: CASSPTSGALSWEKLFF. The chain recombines TRBV5-1 with TRBJ1-4; tentative D call: TRBD1 (6 bases). Per the germline V gene, CDR1 is SGHRS and CDR2 is YFSETQ. This CDR3 is 17 amino acids long. V gave up 4 bases and J gave up 8 bases, with 24 bases separating them.

The chain recombines TRBV7-9 with TRBJ2-7; 9 nucleotides line up with TRBD1. Losses at the gene ends were 6 bases for V and 3 bases for J; bases not matched to a gene: 9. This CDR3 has 15 amino acids. The germline V gene encodes CDR1 SEHNR and CDR2 FQNEAQ (reference sequence). The CDR3 region is CASSWPGQGLYEQYF. CDR3 DNA sequence: TGTGCCAGCAGTTGGCCGGGACAGGGCCTCTACGAGCAGTACTTC.

The rearrangement joins TRBV4-3 to TRBJ2-4; 7 nucleotides align to TRBD1. CDR3 size: 15 residues. CDR1 LGHNA and CDR2 YSLEER come from the germline V gene. The V segment lost 0 bases and the J segment 7 bases; nucleotides outside the gene matches: 6. CDR3 coding DNA: TGCGCCAGCAGCCAAGACGGGGCAGGGGGTAACATTCAGTACTTC. Translated, it gives CASSQDGAGGNIQYF.

The chain has TRBV6-5 and TRBJ1-4; possibly TRBD1 for D (6 bases). The CDR3 covers 15 residues. Germline CDR1 reads MNHEY; CDR2 reads SVGAGI. V was clipped by 6 bases and J by 8 bases, with 19 bases between them. The CDR3 sequence is CASRDPQGSGEKLFF. In nucleotides, the CDR3 is TGTGCCAGCAGAGACCCACAGGGAAGCGGCGAAAAACTGTTTTTT.

J is TRBJ2-5 and V is TRBV11-3; 10 bases fit TRBD2. Germline V gene lookup returns CDR1 SGHNT and CDR2 YENEEA. This CDR3 has 14 amino acids. With V trimmed by 3 bases and J by 3 bases, 1 base remained unmatched. The CDR3 nucleotides read TGTGCCAGCAGCTTTACTAGCGGGGAAGAGACCCAGTACTTC. It codes for CASSFTSGEETQYF. The full variable domain, with the rest looked up from reference TRBV11-3 and TRBJ2-5, is EAGVVQSPRYKIIEKKQPVAFWCNPISGHNTLYWYLQNLGQGPELLIRYENEEAVDDSQLPKDRFSAERLKGVDSTLKIQPAELGDSAVYLCASSFTSGEETQYFGPGTRLLVL.